This T cell receptor beta chain stems from a study of T cell responses to AZD1222 COVID-19 vaccine. The protocol was immunoSEQ multiplex PCR, while the TCRdb copy is restricted to in-frame clones and leaves out a portion. Of fewer than 150,000 clones listed, roughly 93% are singletons. Germline CDR1 is SGDLS and CDR2 is YYNGEE. V was shortened by 0 bases and J by 2 bases, with 10 bases between the two germline ends. The CDR3 is made up of 15 amino acids. The sample was peripheral blood, taken on day 0 of AZD1222 vaccination. V usage is TRBV9 and J usage is TRBJ2-3, with D maybe TRBD2 (6 bases). This receptor was taken from an adult in good health. The CDR3: CASSVDSGNTDTQYF. The CDR3 DNA sequence: TGTGCCAGCAGCGTAGATAGCGGCAACACAGATACGCAGTATTTT.